This is a list of T cell receptor beta chains from one sample in a study of ipilimumab plus nivolumab after autologous stem cell transplantation. Method: immunoSEQ multiplex PCR; TCRdb's copy keeps in-frame clones and lacks some. Found here are under 25,000 clones, 65% to 85% of them singletons; the top ten hold roughly 6.8%. The sample in question was PBMCs, obtained in a trial of ipilimumab plus nivolumab as post-transplant consolidation. These receptor sequences come from a male donor with diffuse large B-cell lymphoma. Each CDR3 is given with its conserved first and last residue. D genes are given only for firm matches. Size tells how often a clone was seen (once, few, many) or the class of an expanded clone, and some rows leave it out.

d_call	v_call	j_call	clone_size	cdr3_aa	cdr3_nt
-	TRBV11-3	TRBJ1-2	-	CASSLDGYGYTF	TGTGCCAGCAGCTTAGACGGATATGGCTACACCTTC
-	TRBV2	TRBJ1-6	few	CASSDSLSPLHF	TGTGCCAGCAGCGACAGTTTATCACCCCTCCACTTT
TRBD2	TRBV6-6	TRBJ2-4	-	CASSTSGGAGKNIQYF	TGTGCCAGCAGTACTAGCGGGGGGGCCGGCAAAAACATTCAGTACTTC
-	TRBV5-1	TRBJ1-6	-	CASSETADYNSPLHF	TGCGCCAGCTCTGAGACAGCCGACTATAATTCACCCCTCCACTTT
-	TRBV6-4	TRBJ1-1	few	CASSDSRDTEAFF	TGTGCCAGCAGTGACTCAAGAGACACTGAAGCTTTCTTT
-	TRBV29-1	TRBJ1-5	-	CSVLDWGSNQPQHF	TGCAGCGTTCTAGATTGGGGCTCTAATCAGCCCCAGCATTTT
-	TRBV5-4	TRBJ2-1	-	CAAAYRGRGAYNEQFF	TGTGCCGCAGCTTACCGAGGCAGGGGCGCCTACAATGAGCAGTTCTTC
TRBD1	TRBV7-3	TRBJ1-3	-	CASSLNKRRTGLLSGNTIYF	TGTGCCAGCAGCTTAAATAAGAGAAGGACAGGCCTACTCTCTGGAAACACCATATATTTT
TRBD1	TRBV5-1	TRBJ2-1	-	CASSSRPGDRGYNEQFF	TGCGCCAGCAGCTCACGTCCCGGTGACAGGGGGTACAATGAGCAGTTCTTC
-	TRBV5-5	TRBJ2-2	-	CASSFVVSGELFF	TGTGCCAGCAGCTTCGTCGTGTCGGGGGAGCTGTTTTTT
-	TRBV7-8	TRBJ2-7	once	CASSLQLNYEQYF	TGTGCCAGCAGCTTACAGCTAAACTACGAGCAGTACTTC
TRBD2	TRBV7-6	TRBJ2-2	-	CASSLAAGGNTGELFF	TGTGCCAGCAGCTTAGCAGCGGGGGGAAACACCGGGGAGCTGTTTTTT
-	TRBV4-3	TRBJ1-1	few	CASSQADKNTEAFF	TGCGCCAGCAGCCAAGCAGACAAGAACACTGAAGCTTTCTTT
-	TRBV27	TRBJ1-6	few	CASSFGVVNSPLHF	TGTGCCAGCAGTTTTGGGGTGGTTAATTCACCCCTCCACTTT
-	TRBV21-1	TRBJ2-3	-	CASNTPSVEKGTQYF	TGTGCCAGCAACACTCCGTCGGTGGAAAAGGGTACGCAGTATTTT
TRBD1	TRBV6-1	TRBJ1-2	-	CASSGERGPYGYTF	TGTGCCAGCAGCGGAGAAAGGGGGCCCTATGGCTACACCTTC
-	TRBV27	TRBJ2-2	-	CASRSYTGNTGELFF	TGTGCCAGCAGATCTTATACGGGAAACACCGGGGAGCTGTTTTTT